This T cell receptor (beta chain) was identified during a study of regulatory T cells in long-lasting Graves disease. Researchers made TCR beta libraries by using iRepertoire HTBI primers and running Arm-PCR on CDR3 regions. TCRdb ran MiXCR on the multiplex PCR reads and lists one entry per CDR3 protein. Found here are 350,000 to 400,000 distinct CDR3 sequences, roughly 16% of them singletons; the top ten hold about 19%. The CDR3 has 18 amino acids. Trimming cost V 1 base and J 0 bases, with 14 bases left between them. Germline loops: CDR1 SGHDT, CDR2 YYEEEE. The time point: newly diagnosed GD, antithyroid drugs for less than 3 months. There was RNA extracted from PBMCs, and the TCR library was made from it. This sample also appeared in a second study, on T cells in Graves' hyperthyroidism and ophthalmopathy.

The sample here was peripheral blood mononuclear cells (PBMCs), taken at new diagnosis, from a patient treated with antithyroid drugs. The J gene is TRBJ2-6, the V gene TRBV5-6, with D tentatively TRBD2 (6 bases). The source of this sequence is a woman under 30 with Graves disease. The CDR3 DNA is TGTGCCAGCAGCTTGTCATTGGGACTCACCTCTGGGGCCAACGTCCTGACTTTC. Residues: CASSLSLGLTSGANVLTF.